The rows below give T cell receptor beta chains drawn from one sample of a study of OX40 agonist ivuxolimab in advanced cancers. Data came from immunoSEQ multiplex PCR; TCRdb stores just in-frame clones and leaves some out. The repertoire holds about 45,000 clones, with 84% as singletons. This material consisted of CD4+ or CD8+ T cells sorted from blood, taken in a trial of the OX40 agonist ivuxolimab. The receptors shown here come from an adult with an advanced solid tumor such as melanoma, head and neck, liver or kidney cancer. Both conserved end residues are part of each CDR3. D genes are given only for firm matches. The listing skips clone size in some rows; elsewhere it reads once, few, many or a size class.

TRBV10-2	15	TRBD2	.	TRBJ2-3	TGCGCCAGCAGTCTGACTAGCGGGAATTCAGATACGCAGTATTTT	CASSLTSGNSDTQYF
TRBV27	15	.	.	TRBJ1-2	TGTGCCAGCAGCCCCATCGCCGGGACTCCCTATGGCTACACCTTC	CASSPIAGTPYGYTF
TRBV11-3	14	.	.	TRBJ1-2	TGTGCCAGCAGCCAGGGGTATCCTGACTATGGCTACACCTTC	CASSQGYPDYGYTF
TRBV13	19	.	few	TRBJ2-3	TGTGCCAGCAGCTTAGGTTCTCGCTCTTGGGGTTTCCACACAGATACGCAGTATTTT	CASSLGSRSWGFHTDTQYF
TRBV19	14	.	.	TRBJ2-7	TGTGCCAGTAGTATCTACGGCAGTTCCTACGAGCAGTACTTC	CASSIYGSSYEQYF
TRBV7-2	14	.	.	TRBJ2-1	TGTGCCAGCAGCTTTGGGGGACTCTTCAATGAGCAGTTCTTC	CASSFGGLFNEQFF
TRBV7-2	15	.	.	TRBJ1-6	TGTGCCAGCAGCTTATGGGAGGGAACTAATTCACCCCTCCACTTT	CASSLWEGTNSPLHF
TRBV11-3	13	.	.	TRBJ2-1	TGTGCCAGCAGGGACCTGTCAGGGAATGAGCAGTTCTTC	CASRDLSGNEQFF
TRBV15	16	.	.	TRBJ2-1	TGTGCCACCAGCAGCTCTGGGGGGGGCACATACAATGAGCAGTTCTTC	CATSSSGGGTYNEQFF
TRBV19	13	.	.	TRBJ2-7	TGTGCCAGTAGTTTCCACGGAACCTACGAGCAGTACTTC	CASSFHGTYEQYF
TRBV13	14	.	.	TRBJ2-7	TGTGCCAGCAGCCTGTTATCGACCTCCTACGAGCAGTACTTC	CASSLLSTSYEQYF
TRBV19	14	.	.	TRBJ1-1	TGTGCCAGTAGTATGGGGGGATTAGGCACTGAAGCTTTCTTT	CASSMGGLGTEAFF
TRBV29-1	11	.	few	TRBJ1-2	TGCAGCGTTGCGGGGTTGGGTGGCTACACCTTC	CSVAGLGGYTF
TRBV11-2	13	.	.	TRBJ2-3	TGTGCCAGCAGCTCGGGCTATGGAGATACGCAGTATTTT	CASSSGYGDTQYF
TRBV11-2	17	.	once	TRBJ2-1	TGTGCCAGCAGCTTAGATACCCCAGCAGGGCGGAGGGATGAGCAGTTCTTC	CASSLDTPAGRRDEQFF
TRBV28	15	.	.	TRBJ1-1	TGTGCCAGCAGTTTACCCCCAGGGAGGGACACTGAAGCTTTCTTT	CASSLPPGRDTEAFF